A selection of T cell receptor beta chains follows, all from one sample in a study of blood T cell repertoires in COVID-19. The method was immunoSEQ multiplex PCR; TCRdb's version includes in-frame clones alone and lacks a portion of them. The sample records fewer than 300,000 clones, about 80% being singletons. The source material was peripheral blood. Source of these receptors: a person aged 65-85 years with COVID-19, enrolled during active disease. The CDR3 runs from the conserved cysteine through the conserved F or W. The D gene is left open where the match is weak. Only some rows state a clone size, as once, few, many or a class for expanded clones.

size: .
J: TRBJ1-2
D: TRBD1
V: TRBV7-2
CDR3: CASSAWTGGYGYTF
DNA: TGTGCCAGCAGCGCCTGGACAGGGGGTTATGGCTACACCTTC

size: .
J: TRBJ1-2
D: .
V: TRBV11-1
CDR3: CASSQGSAVDYGYTF
DNA: TGTGCCAGCAGTCAAGGGTCAGCGGTCGACTATGGCTACACCTTC

size: .
J: TRBJ2-5
D: TRBD2
V: TRBV5-4
CDR3: CASRLGLAGEQETQYF
DNA: TGTGCCAGCAGATTGGGACTAGCGGGGGAACAAGAGACCCAGTACTTC

size: .
J: TRBJ2-2
D: .
V: TRBV5-1
CDR3: CASSPPTVNTGELFF
DNA: TGCGCCAGCAGCCCGCCGACAGTGAACACCGGGGAGCTGTTTTTT

size: .
J: TRBJ1-4
D: TRBD1
V: TRBV29-1
CDR3: CSVVRDRDEKLFF
DNA: TGCAGCGTTGTCCGGGACAGGGACGAAAAACTGTTTTTT

size: .
J: TRBJ2-2
D: TRBD2
V: TRBV6-2/TRBV6-3
CDR3: CASSSRNVGTSPGELFF
DNA: TGTGCCAGCAGTTCGAGAAACGTCGGGACTAGTCCCGGGGAGCTGTTTTTT

size: few
J: TRBJ1-3
D: .
V: TRBV5-4
CDR3: CASSLSGQNTIYF
DNA: TGTGCCAGCAGCTTGTCAGGGCAAAACACCATATATTTT

size: .
J: TRBJ1-6
D: .
V: TRBV20-1
CDR3: CGGGGGSPLHF
DNA: TGCGGGGGGGGAGGCGGATCACCCCTCCACTTT

size: .
J: TRBJ2-7
D: TRBD1
V: TRBV10-1
CDR3: CASKQGSTYEQYF
DNA: TGCGCCAGCAAACAGGGGTCAACCTACGAGCAGTACTTC

size: once
J: TRBJ2-1
D: TRBD2
V: TRBV5-4
CDR3: CASSRMGLANNEQFF
DNA: TGTGCCAGCAGCCGAATGGGACTAGCGAATAATGAGCAGTTCTTC

size: .
J: TRBJ2-5
D: TRBD1
V: TRBV7-2
CDR3: CASSLFRDRGRGETQYF
DNA: TGTGCCAGCAGCCTTTTCCGGGACAGGGGGCGAGGAGAGACCCAGTACTTC

size: once
J: TRBJ2-3
D: TRBD2
V: TRBV19
CDR3: CASSISASGGLDTQYF
DNA: TGTGCCAGTAGTATAAGTGCTAGCGGGGGGCTTGATACGCAGTATTTT

size: once
J: TRBJ2-2
D: TRBD1
V: TRBV3-1/TRBV3-2
CDR3: CASSQGDRNTGELFF
DNA: TGTGCCAGCAGCCAAGGGGACAGAAACACCGGGGAGCTGTTTTTT

size: .
J: TRBJ2-5
D: .
V: TRBV4-3
CDR3: CASSQNIGLAVRETQYF
DNA: TGCGCCAGCAGCCAAAATATCGGGCTAGCAGTTAGGGAGACCCAGTACTTC

size: .
J: TRBJ2-5
D: TRBD2
V: TRBV7-2
CDR3: CASSLGRHGGGRAQTQYF
DNA: TGTGCCAGCAGCTTAGGGCGGCACGGCGGCGGGAGGGCGCAGACCCAGTACTTC

size: .
J: TRBJ2-5
D: .
V: TRBV14
CDR3: CASSQGFSGAETQYF
DNA: TGTGCCAGCAGCCAAGGGTTCTCAGGGGCAGAGACCCAGTACTTC

size: .
J: TRBJ2-7
D: TRBD1
V: TRBV5-6
CDR3: CASSAPTGLSYEQYF
DNA: TGTGCCAGCAGCGCTCCGACAGGGCTCTCCTACGAGCAGTACTTC

size: few
J: TRBJ2-1
D: .
V: TRBV9
CDR3: CASSVVPIVNEQFF
DNA: TGTGCCAGCAGCGTAGTTCCAATAGTCAATGAGCAGTTCTTC

size: .
J: TRBJ2-1
D: .
V: TRBV20-1
CDR3: CSARLDGEQFF
DNA: TGCAGTGCTAGACTAGACGGTGAGCAGTTCTTC

size: once
J: TRBJ1-5
D: .
V: TRBV4-3
CDR3: CASSQDRVGQPQHF
DNA: TGCGCCAGCAGCCAAGACAGGGTCGGCCAGCCCCAGCATTTT

size: .
J: TRBJ1-4
D: .
V: TRBV7-8
CDR3: CASSLWPGLSEKLFF
DNA: TGTGCCAGCAGCTTATGGCCGGGACTTTCTGAAAAACTGTTTTTT

size: .
J: TRBJ2-7
D: .
V: TRBV7-9
CDR3: CASSLKRTQTNEQYF
DNA: TGTGCCAGCAGCTTAAAGAGGACACAGACGAACGAGCAGTACTTC

size: few
J: TRBJ2-1
D: .
V: TRBV2
CDR3: CASSDWSDSNNEQFF
DNA: TGTGCCAGCAGTGACTGGAGCGACTCTAACAATGAGCAGTTCTTC

size: .
J: TRBJ2-2
D: .
V: TRBV30
CDR3: CAWRGAGNTGELFF
DNA: TGTGCCTGGAGGGGAGCAGGGAACACCGGGGAGCTGTTTTTT

size: .
J: TRBJ1-3
D: .
V: TRBV7-2
CDR3: CASSSRTSYSGNTIYF
DNA: TGTGCCAGCAGCTCCAGGACATCATACTCTGGAAACACCATATATTTT

size: .
J: TRBJ2-3
D: TRBD2
V: TRBV5-4
CDR3: CATTWGGTDTQYF
DNA: TGTGCCACCACCTGGGGGGGTACAGATACGCAGTATTTT

size: few
J: TRBJ1-1
D: .
V: TRBV7-6
CDR3: CASSLDLGTEAFF
DNA: TGTGCCAGCAGCTTAGATCTTGGGACAGAAGCTTTCTTT

size: .
J: TRBJ2-7
D: .
V: TRBV20-1
CDR3: CSARPYYEQYF
DNA: TGCAGTGCTAGACCCTACTACGAGCAGTACTTC

size: few
J: TRBJ2-7
D: TRBD2
V: TRBV5-1
CDR3: CASSLALGGPHEQYF
DNA: TGCGCCAGCAGCTTGGCGTTGGGAGGGCCCCACGAGCAGTACTTC

size: .
J: TRBJ2-5
D: TRBD1
V: TRBV29-1
CDR3: CSAGGQVQETQYF
DNA: TGCAGCGCCGGAGGACAGGTCCAAGAGACCCAGTACTTC

size: .
J: TRBJ2-1
D: .
V: TRBV6-2/TRBV6-3
CDR3: CASSLAGVSYNEQFF
DNA: TGTGCCAGCAGTTTAGCAGGGGTCTCCTACAATGAGCAGTTCTTC

size: .
J: TRBJ2-7
D: .
V: TRBV5-6
CDR3: CASSLTGSYEQYF
DNA: TGTGCCAGCAGCTTGACAGGCTCCTACGAGCAGTACTTC

size: .
J: TRBJ1-5
D: .
V: TRBV6-5
CDR3: CAGNGQRSNQPQHF
DNA: TGTGCCGGCAACGGCCAGCGTAGCAATCAGCCCCAGCATTTT

size: .
J: TRBJ1-5
D: .
V: TRBV5-5
CDR3: CASSLIQDQPQHF
DNA: TGTGCCAGCAGTTTAATACAGGATCAGCCCCAGCATTTT

size: many
J: TRBJ1-1
D: .
V: TRBV30
CDR3: CAWSVRGRAGTEAFF
DNA: TGTGCCTGGAGTGTAAGGGGCAGGGCGGGAACTGAAGCTTTCTTT